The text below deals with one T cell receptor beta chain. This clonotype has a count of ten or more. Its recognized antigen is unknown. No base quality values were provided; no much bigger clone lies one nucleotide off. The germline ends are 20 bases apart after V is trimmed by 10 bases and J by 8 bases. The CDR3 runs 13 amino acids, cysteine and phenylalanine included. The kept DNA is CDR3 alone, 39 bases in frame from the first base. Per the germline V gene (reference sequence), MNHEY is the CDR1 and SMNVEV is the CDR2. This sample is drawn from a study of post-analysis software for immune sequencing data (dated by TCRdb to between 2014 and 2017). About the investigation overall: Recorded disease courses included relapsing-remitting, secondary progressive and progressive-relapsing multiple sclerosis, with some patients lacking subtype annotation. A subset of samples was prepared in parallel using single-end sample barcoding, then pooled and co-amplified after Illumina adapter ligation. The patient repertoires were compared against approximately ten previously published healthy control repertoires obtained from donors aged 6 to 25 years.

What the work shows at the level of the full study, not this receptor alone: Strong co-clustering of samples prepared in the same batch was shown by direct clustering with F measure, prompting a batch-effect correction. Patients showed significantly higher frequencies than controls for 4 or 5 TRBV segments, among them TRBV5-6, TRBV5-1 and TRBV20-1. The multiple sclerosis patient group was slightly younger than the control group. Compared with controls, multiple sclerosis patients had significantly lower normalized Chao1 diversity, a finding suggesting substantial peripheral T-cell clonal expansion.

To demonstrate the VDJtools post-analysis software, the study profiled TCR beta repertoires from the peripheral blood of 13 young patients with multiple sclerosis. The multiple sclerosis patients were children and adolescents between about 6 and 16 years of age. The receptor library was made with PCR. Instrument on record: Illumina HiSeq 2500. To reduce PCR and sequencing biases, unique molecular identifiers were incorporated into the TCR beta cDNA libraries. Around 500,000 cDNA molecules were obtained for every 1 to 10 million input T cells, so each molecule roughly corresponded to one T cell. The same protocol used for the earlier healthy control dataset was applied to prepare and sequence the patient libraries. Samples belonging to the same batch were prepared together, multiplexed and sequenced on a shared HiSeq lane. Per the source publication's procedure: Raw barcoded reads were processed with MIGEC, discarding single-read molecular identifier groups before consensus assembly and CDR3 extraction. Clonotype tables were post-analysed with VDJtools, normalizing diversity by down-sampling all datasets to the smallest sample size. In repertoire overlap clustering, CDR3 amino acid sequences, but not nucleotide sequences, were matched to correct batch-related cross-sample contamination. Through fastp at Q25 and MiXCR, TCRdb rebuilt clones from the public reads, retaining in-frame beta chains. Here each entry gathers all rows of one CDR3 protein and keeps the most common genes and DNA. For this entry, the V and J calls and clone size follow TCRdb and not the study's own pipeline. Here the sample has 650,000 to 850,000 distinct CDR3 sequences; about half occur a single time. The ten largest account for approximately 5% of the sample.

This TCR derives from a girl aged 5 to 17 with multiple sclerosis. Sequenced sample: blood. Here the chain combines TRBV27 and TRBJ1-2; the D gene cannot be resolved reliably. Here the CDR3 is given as CATRRELIGGYTF. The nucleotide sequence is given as TGTGCCACCCGGCGGGAGCTGATTGGCGGCTACACCTTC.